The T cell receptor (beta chain) under discussion was sequenced for a study of post-analysis software for immune sequencing data (dated by TCRdb to the mid-2010s). Study-wide context: The recorded disease courses included relapsing-remitting, secondary progressive and progressive-relapsing multiple sclerosis, and some patients had no subtype annotation. The patient repertoires were set against roughly eleven previously published healthy control repertoires from donors whose ages ranged from about 6 to 25 years. A subset of samples was prepared in parallel using single-end sample barcoding, then pooled and co-amplified after Illumina adapter ligation. The paper's findings and limits, for the study overall: Multiple sclerosis patients had significantly lower normalized Chao1 diversity than controls, a result that suggests substantial peripheral T-cell clonal expansion. The multiple sclerosis patient group was slightly younger than the control group. Strong co-clustering of samples prepared in the same batch was shown by direct clustering with F measure, prompting a batch-effect correction. Several TRBV segments, including TRBV5-6, TRBV5-1 and TRBV20-1, were significantly more frequent in patients than controls.

To demonstrate the VDJtools post-analysis software, TCR beta repertoires were profiled from the peripheral blood of more than 10 young patients with multiple sclerosis. The patients with multiple sclerosis were children and adolescents between roughly 6 and 17 years of age. The junction shows trimming of 4 bases on V and 6 bases on J, plus 4 bases between the germline ends. The germline V gene gives CDR1 as SGHTA and CDR2 as FQGNSA. From the cysteine through the phenylalanine, the CDR3 covers 11 amino acids. CDR3 DNA only is kept here, 33 bases in frame from base 1. A remark on this clonotype: This receptor's antigen is unknown. The sample holds no much larger clone one base away, and base qualities are not on file.

To prepare the library, PCR was applied. Sequencing was carried out with an Illumina HiSeq 2500. Unique molecular identifiers were incorporated into TCR beta cDNA libraries to reduce PCR and sequencing biases. Per 1 to 10 million input T cells, roughly 500,000 cDNA molecules were obtained, such that each molecule approximated one T cell. The patient libraries were prepared and sequenced with the same protocol used for the earlier healthy control dataset. Samples belonging to the same batch were prepared together, multiplexed and sequenced on a shared HiSeq lane. Concerning the study's data processing: MIGEC handled the raw barcoded reads, throwing out single-read molecular identifier groups before consensus assembly and CDR3 extraction. Clonotype tables were post-analysed with VDJtools, and diversity was normalized by down-sampling all datasets to the smallest sample size. Repertoire overlap clustering matched CDR3 amino acid but not nucleotide sequences to correct batch-related cross-sample contamination. The public reads were reanalyzed by TCRdb: fastp trimming at Q25, MiXCR alignment, in-frame beta chains only. Rows with a matching CDR3 protein are joined into one entry that keeps the most common DNA and genes. The authors' filters were not applied to this entry. The sample profile shows about 560,000 distinct CDR3 sequences; roughly 45% of them were found once. Roughly 1.7% of the sample comes from the top ten.

Sequencing input: blood. The sequence joins TRBV7-2 to TRBJ2-1, with the identity of the D gene unclear. This clonotype was obtained from a girl between 10 and 17 years old with multiple sclerosis. The bases read TGTGCCAGCAGCTATCCCAATGAGCAGTTCTTC. This is translated as CASSYPNEQFF.